The rows below give T cell receptor beta chains drawn from one sample of a study of blood T cell repertoires in COVID-19. Profiling relied on immunoSEQ multiplex PCR, and the TCRdb table lists in-frame clones only, not all of them. The sample records some 200,000 clones, around 87% being singletons. The sequenced material came from peripheral blood. These receptors were obtained from a man aged 40-55 years with active or convalescent COVID-19. Both conserved end residues are part of each CDR3. A D gene is named only where the DNA matches it firmly. Only some rows state a clone size, as once, few, many or a class for expanded clones.

clone_size j_call d_call v_call cdr3_nt cdr3_aa
NA TRBJ2-1 TRBD2 TRBV6-5 TGTGCCAGCAGTCGACTAGCGGGGTACAATGAGCAGTTCTTC CASSRLAGYNEQFF
NA TRBJ1-6 NA TRBV14 TGTGCCAGCAGCCAGGAGTCCCCCTTTATCTCACCCCTCCACTTT CASSQESPFISPLHF
NA TRBJ1-1 NA TRBV28 TGTGCCAGCAGTCCCACAGGGTTTGGAGCTTTCTTT CASSPTGFGAFF
few TRBJ2-7 TRBD1 TRBV27 TGTGCCAGCAGCCCGACAGGGCCCTACGAGCAGTACTTC CASSPTGPYEQYF
few TRBJ1-1 NA TRBV7-8 TGTGCCAGCAGAGGTATAGGCGGGACTGAAGCTTTCTTT CASRGIGGTEAFF
NA TRBJ1-1 NA TRBV25-1 TGTGCCAGCAGTGGCGGCGTGGATCCGAACACTGAAGCTTTCTTT CASSGGVDPNTEAFF
NA TRBJ1-2 TRBD1 TRBV10-2 TGCGCCAGCAGCCTCACAGGGGACGAAGATACTAACTATGGCTACACCTTC CASSLTGDEDTNYGYTF
NA TRBJ1-2 TRBD1 TRBV5-1 TGCGCCAGCAGCTCGGGACAGGGGGGCTATGGCTACACCTTC CASSSGQGGYGYTF
few TRBJ2-3 NA TRBV4-1 TGCGCCAGCAGCCAAGGGGGGGTGGGCACAGATACGCAGTATTTT CASSQGGVGTDTQYF
once TRBJ1-2 NA TRBV30 TGTGCCTGGCTGCACCGAGGACAGACAACTAACTATGGCTACACCTTC CAWLHRGQTTNYGYTF
NA TRBJ1-1 NA TRBV30 TGTGCCTGGAGAGCAGCGGACTTGGGCGGCACTGAAGCTTTCTTT CAWRAADLGGTEAFF
NA TRBJ1-5 NA TRBV28 TGTGCCAGCAGTTCCTCCCTCCCGACAGTTCAGCCCCAGCATTTT CASSSSLPTVQPQHF
NA TRBJ2-2 NA TRBV5-1 TGCGCCAGCGCGGCCTCAGCCGGTGTTGACGGGGAGCTGTTTTTT CASAASAGVDGELFF
NA TRBJ2-1 NA TRBV11-2 TGTGCCAGCAGCCGGGATTCCTTGGGAGGCTACAATGAGCAGTTCTTC CASSRDSLGGYNEQFF
NA TRBJ2-2 NA TRBV5-1 TGCGCCAGCAGCTTGAGGACAGCAGACACCGGGGAGCTGTTTTTT CASSLRTADTGELFF
NA TRBJ2-1 NA TRBV9 TGTGCCAGCAGCGTAGACGCGGGGAGCTCCTACAATGAGCAGTTCTTC CASSVDAGSSYNEQFF
NA TRBJ1-6 NA TRBV5-5 TGTGCCAGCAGCCGGACCCTATACAGGGACCATAATTCACCCCTCCACTTT CASSRTLYRDHNSPLHF
NA TRBJ2-5 NA TRBV28 TGTGCCAGCAGTTCGCCAGGGATTCAAGAGACCCAGTACTTC CASSSPGIQETQYF
NA TRBJ2-5 TRBD2 TRBV6-6 TGTGCCAGCAGTCCTCGGACTAGCGGGGAGACCCAGTACTTC CASSPRTSGETQYF
NA TRBJ1-2 NA TRBV7-9 TGTGCCAGCAGCCCAGCGAGCTATGGCTACACCTTC CASSPASYGYTF
NA TRBJ2-2 NA TRBV30 TGTGCCTGGAGTGTGTATAGTACGAACACCGGGGAGCTGTTTTTT CAWSVYSTNTGELFF
NA TRBJ1-2 TRBD1 TRBV7-2 TGTGCCAGCAGCCCTATAATCGGGACAGGGGGCAGTGGCTACACCTTC CASSPIIGTGGSGYTF
NA TRBJ1-3 NA TRBV4-2 TGTGCCAGCAGCCAAGAAAGTGGACACTCTGGAAACACCATATATTTT CASSQESGHSGNTIYF
NA TRBJ2-1 TRBD2 TRBV11-3 TGTGCCAGCAGCTACGATTCTAGCGGGGACTATGAGCAGTTCTTC CASSYDSSGDYEQFF
once TRBJ2-1 NA TRBV2 TGTGCCAGCAGGGAAAGCAGGGTTGGGGTTGGTTACAATGAGCAGTTCTTC CASRESRVGVGYNEQFF
few TRBJ2-1 TRBD2 TRBV28 TGTGCCAGCAGAATACTAGCGGGGTACAATGAGCAGTTCTTC CASRILAGYNEQFF
NA TRBJ2-2 NA TRBV4-1 TGCGCCAGCAGCCACCCCAGTCGGGGGACCGGGGAGCTGTTTTTT CASSHPSRGTGELFF
once TRBJ2-3 NA TRBV2 TGTGCCAGCAGCGGGGTAGCTAGGCCAGATACGCAGTATTTT CASSGVARPDTQYF
NA TRBJ2-7 NA TRBV11-2 TGTGCCAGCAGCTTCAGGCTTAAAGATTCCTACGAGCAGTACTTC CASSFRLKDSYEQYF
NA TRBJ1-4 NA TRBV29-1 TGCAGCGCTGGGGAGGGGAGAAATGAAAAACTGTTTTTT CSAGEGRNEKLFF
NA TRBJ1-2 TRBD1 TRBV7-9 TGTGCCAGCAGCTTTGCAGGGGGTAGCTATGGCTACACCTTC CASSFAGGSYGYTF
NA TRBJ1-3 TRBD1 TRBV7-2 TGTGCCAGCAGCCGGGACAGGGGTGGGCTTAGCTCTGGAAACACCATATATTTT CASSRDRGGLSSGNTIYF
NA TRBJ2-1 NA TRBV11-2 TGTGCCAGCAGCTTAGACCCGAGCTCCTACAATGAGCAGTTCTTC CASSLDPSSYNEQFF
NA TRBJ1-2 NA TRBV7-9 TGTGCCAGCAGCCGCCGGGACTTAAATGGCTACACCTTC CASSRRDLNGYTF